The 24 T cell receptor beta chains below were found in one sample sequenced in a study of blood T cell repertoires in COVID-19. Profiled with immunoSEQ multiplex PCR; TCRdb holds only in-frame clones, not every one. The table lists 150,000 to 190,000 clones, about 88% of them singletons, with more than 7.5% in the top ten. The sample was peripheral blood. These receptors originate from a woman in her sixties or seventies with COVID-19, enrolled during active disease.

The gene calls are TRBV7-9 and TRBJ1-3, with 10 bases fitting TRBD1. In germline, CDR1 is SEHNR, CDR2 FQNEAQ (reference sequence). The length of the CDR3 is 17 residues. V lost 3 bases and J lost 2; bases outside the gene matches: 7. CDR3 nucleotides: TGTGCCAGCAGCTTGGGGACAGGGGTTATGCCTGGAAACACCATATATTTT. Translation: CASSLGTGVMPGNTIYF.

The chain is built from TRBV5-1 and TRBJ1-6; 10 bases are a match to TRBD1. This CDR3 has 14 amino acids. In germline, CDR1 is SGHRS, CDR2 YFSETQ. V gave up 4 bases and J gave up 10 bases; unmatched junction bases: 5. In DNA form, the CDR3 reads TGCGCCAGCAGCCGGGACAGGGGAGAGTCACCCCTCCACTTT. Its protein is CASSRDRGESPLHF.

V gene TRBV7-3 combines with J gene TRBJ2-2; D uncertain. This CDR3 is built from 14 residues. Trimming stripped 3 bases from V and 1 base from J, with 6 bases between. Germline values: CDR1 SGHTA, CDR2 FQGTGA. The CDR3 DNA reads as TGTGCCAGCAGCTTCTCCAGGAACACCGGGGAGCTGTTTTTT. Residues: CASSFSRNTGELFF.

This clone was detected once. This rearrangement joins TRBV11-2 to TRBJ1-1; perhaps TRBD1 as D (5 bases). Germline-derived CDR1 and CDR2 are SGHAT and FQNNGV. There are 13 residues in the CDR3. V shed 2 bases and J shed 1 base, with 5 bases lying between them. CDR3 in amino acids: CASSLQGNTEAFF. CDR3 nucleotides: TGTGCCAGCAGCTTACAGGGGAACACTGAAGCTTTCTTT. The variable domain in full, completed from reference TRBV11-2 and TRBJ1-1, reads EAGVAQSPRYKIIEKRQSVAFWCNPISGHATLYWYQQILGQGPKLLIQFQNNGVVDDSQLPKDRFSAERLKGVDSTLKIQPAKLEDSAVYLCASSLQGNTEAFFGQGTRLTVV.

V and J are TRBV3-1 (or the pseudogene TRBV3-2) and TRBJ1-2; 8 bases agree with TRBD1. After removal of 7 bases from V and 8 bases from J, the junction contained 9 bases not matched to a gene. The CDR3 has 13 residues. The germline V gene encodes CDR1 LGHDT and CDR2 YNNKEL (reference sequence). CDR3 in amino acids: CASTPGQGRGYTF. The CDR3 region has the DNA TGTGCCAGCACCCCAGGACAGGGAAGGGGCTACACCTTC.

The V gene is TRBV5-4, the J gene TRBJ2-1; the match to TRBD2 covers 7 bases. V shed 4 bases, J shed 4 bases, and the junction held 8 bases outside the gene matches. CDR1 and CDR2 from the germline V gene are SGHNT and YYREEE (reference sequence). This CDR3 is 15 amino acids long. In nucleotides, the CDR3 is TGTGCCAGCAGCCAAAGAACGGGACTATACAATGAGCAGTTCTTC. Translated, it gives CASSQRTGLYNEQFF.

The rearrangement joins TRBV6-5 to TRBJ1-4; tentatively, D is TRBD1 (6 bases). The germline CDR1 and CDR2 sequences are MNHEY and SVGAGI. CDR3 size: 16 residues. The V end was cut by 0 bases, the J end by 6 bases, with 14 bases between. In nucleotides, the CDR3 is TGTGCCAGCAGTTACTCAAGGACGAGGGGGTATGAAAAACTGTTTTTT. This gives the protein CASSYSRTRGYEKLFF.

This chain links TRBV5-6 with TRBJ1-2; 7 nucleotides match TRBD1. This CDR3 comprises 14 residues. The V and J ends lost 4 bases and 2 bases, in that order; junction bases with no gene match: 5. Germline CDR1 SGHDT, CDR2 YYEEEE. CDR3 sequence reads: CASSKGTDNYGYTF. The CDR3 DNA reads TGTGCCAGCAGCAAGGGGACAGACAACTATGGCTACACCTTC.

The chain joins TRBV7-8 to TRBJ1-1; D gene unclear. V was pared by 5 bases and J by 4 bases, with 14 bases between. Germline values: CDR1 SGHVS, CDR2 FQNEAQ. This CDR3 contains 14 residues. The CDR3, as DNA: TGTGCCAGCAGCCTCCGCCGAACAGTCACTGAAGCTTTCTTT. This sequence encodes CASSLRRTVTEAFF.

The chain employs TRBV24-1 and TRBJ1-2; 9 positions match TRBD1. Germline loops: CDR1 KGHDR, CDR2 SFDVKD. After removal of 9 bases from V and 2 bases from J, the junction contained 0 bases not matched to a gene. The CDR3 has 12 residues. CDR3 sequence (DNA): TGTGCCACCGGACAGGGGAACTATGGCTACACCTTC. This gives the protein CATGQGNYGYTF.

J is TRBJ2-2 and V is TRBV5-1; TRBD2 matches at 13 bases. V shed 0 bases and J 3 bases; nucleotides not matched to a gene: 5. The CDR3 has 18 residues. CDR1 is SGHRS and CDR2 is YFSETQ in the germline V gene. CDR3 DNA sequence: TGCGCCAGCAGCTTGGCACTAGCGGGAGGGCCCGACACCGGGGAGCTGTTTTTT. This translates into CASSLALAGGPDTGELFF. Complete variable domain (other parts from reference TRBV5-1 and TRBJ2-2): KAGVTQTPRYLIKTRGQQVTLSCSPISGHRSVSWYQQTPGQGLQFLFEYFSETQRNKGNFPGRFSGRQFSNSRSEMNVSTLELGDSALYLCASSLALAGGPDTGELFFGEGSRLTVL.

The chain is built from TRBV6-6 and TRBJ2-2; TRBD2 agrees at 16 bases. Germline CDR1 reads MNHNY; CDR2 reads SVGAGI (reference sequence). CDR3 length: 18 amino acids. The junction had 8 bases not matched to a gene; V was cut back by 5 bases and J by 5 bases. CDR3 nucleotide sequence: TGTGCCAGCAGTCTAAAAGGGACTAGCGGGAGGGGTACCGGGGAGCTGTTTTTT. Residues: CASSLKGTSGRGTGELFF.

The chain joins TRBV6-6 to TRBJ1-6, with D hard to call. The germline V gene encodes CDR1 MNHNY and CDR2 SVGAGI (reference sequence). Trimming left V 3 bases short and J 6 bases short, with 6 bases between. This CDR3 contains 13 residues. The CDR3 bases are TGTGCCAGCAGTTATAGACTTAATTCACCCCTCCACTTT. Translated: CASSYRLNSPLHF.

This chain uses TRBV18 with TRBJ1-5; 7 bases map to TRBD1. The CDR3 consists of 14 residues. Germline V gene data show CDR1 as KGHSH and CDR2 as LQKENI. Trimming removed 1 base from V and 7 bases from J; junction bases left unmatched: 4. The CDR3 region is CASSPRAGGQPQHF. In DNA, the CDR3 is TGTGCCAGCTCACCACGGGCAGGGGGACAGCCCCAGCATTTT.

V and J are TRBV5-6 and TRBJ1-1; 11 nucleotides agree with TRBD1. The germline V gene has CDR1 SGHDT and CDR2 YYEEEE. There are 16 residues in the CDR3. The V gene end was trimmed by 0 bases and the J gene end by 9 bases; junction bases not matched to a gene: 10. The CDR3 region is CASSLALGTGGTQAFF. CDR3 coding DNA: TGTGCCAGCAGCTTGGCCCTCGGGACAGGGGGGACCCAAGCTTTCTTT.

This chain connects TRBV2 to TRBJ2-1, with a weak D call TRBD2 (6 bases). The CDR3 has 12 residues. Trimming took 5 bases from V and 6 from J, leaving 8 bases between them. In germline, CDR1 is SNHLY, CDR2 FYNNEI. CDR3 region: CASSLASNEQFF. The CDR3 region has the DNA TGTGCCAGCAGTCTAGCGAGCAATGAGCAGTTCTTC.

The V call is TRBV18, the J call TRBJ1-3, with unresolved D. Germline V gene sequence: CDR1 KGHSH, CDR2 LQKENI. The CDR3 has 18 amino acids. Trimming stripped 3 bases from V and 0 bases from J, with 18 bases between. The CDR3: CASSPSGRASSSGNTIYF. The CDR3 coding sequence is TGTGCCAGCTCACCCTCGGGGAGGGCCTCTTCCTCTGGAAACACCATATATTTT.

This clone is a singleton in its sample. The chain carries TRBV5-1 and TRBJ2-2, with TRBD2 identical over 7 bases. CDR3 size: 13 residues. Trimming cost V 4 bases and J 5 bases; bases outside gene matches: 2. CDR1 and CDR2 from the germline V gene are SGHRS and YFSETQ. CDR3 residues: CASSRGGTGELFF. The CDR3 DNA is TGCGCCAGCAGCCGGGGAGGGACCGGGGAGCTGTTTTTT.

This sequence joins TRBV19 and TRBJ2-1; no clear D gene. Between the trimmed V and J ends, which lost 5 bases and 8 bases, there was a span of 10 bases. The CDR3 has 12 amino acids. CDR1 LNHDA and CDR2 SQIVND come from the germline V gene (reference sequence). CDR3 bases: TGTGCCAGTAGTCCTGAGAGGTATGAGCAGTTCTTC. Protein: CASSPERYEQFF.

V is TRBV15 and J is TRBJ1-1, with D possibly being TRBD1 (6 bases). Germline CDR1 and CDR2: LNHNV and YYDKDF (reference sequence). There are 14 residues in the CDR3. V lost 6 bases and J lost 1, with 12 bases in between. CDR3 residues: CATRPGHSNTEAFF. DNA for the CDR3: TGTGCCACCAGACCGGGACATTCGAACACTGAAGCTTTCTTT.

J is TRBJ2-5 and V is TRBV5-1; TRBD1 matches 9 bases. Germline assignment: CDR1 SGHRS and CDR2 YFSETQ. The J segment lost 2 bases and the V segment lost 1 base, leaving 3 bases of the junction unmatched. The CDR3 spans 15 residues. In DNA, the CDR3 is TGCGCCAGCAGCTTGAATGGACAGGGGCAAGAGACCCAGTACTTC. Translation: CASSLNGQGQETQYF.

The genes are TRBV5-1 and TRBJ2-3, with a weak D call TRBD1 (5 bases). With 8 bases removed from V and 0 bases from J, the gap between germline ends came to 13 bases. CDR3 length: 14 residues. Germline-derived CDR1 and CDR2 are SGHRS and YFSETQ. CDR3 region: CASGAGISTDTQYF. DNA for the CDR3: TGCGCCAGTGGGGCAGGGATTAGCACAGATACGCAGTATTTT.

This chain uses TRBV18 with TRBJ2-3; D is possibly TRBD2 (6 bases). The CDR3 contains 17 residues. Looked up from germline, CDR1 is KGHSH and CDR2 is LQKENI. V was shortened by 4 bases and J by 5 bases, with 22 bases between the two germline ends. The CDR3 bases are TGTGCCAGCTCACTATACACGGGTCCGGGAGTCCGAGATACGCAGTATTTT. Translation gives CASSLYTGPGVRDTQYF. The full variable domain, in which reference TRBV18 and TRBJ2-3 provide the parts outside the CDR3, is NAGVMQNPRHLVRRRGQEARLRCSPMKGHSHVYWYRQLPEEGLKFMVYLQKENIIDESGMPKERFSAEFPKEGPSILRIQQVVRGDSAAYFCASSLYTGPGVRDTQYFGPGTRLTVL.

The chain carries TRBV9 and TRBJ2-3; TRBD1 matches 9 bases. Germline assignment: CDR1 SGDLS and CDR2 YYNGEE. With V trimmed by 3 bases and J by 1 base, 9 bases remained unmatched. The CDR3 totals 17 residues. The CDR3 region has the DNA TGTGCCAGCAGCGGAGGACAGGGGCGCTGGGGCACAGATACGCAGTATTTT. Protein sequence: CASSGGQGRWGTDTQYF.